This T cell receptor (beta chain) was sequenced during a study of CD8+CD57+ T cells in acquired aplastic anemia. Study details: Sorted CD4+ plus CD8+ cells gave DNA averaging 3.2 ug. Study observations and caveats: A set of approximately 30 CD8+ CDR3 sequences was shared between patients and controls, and these sequences appeared highly expressed in patients.

An expansion of CD8+CD57+ cells by flow cytometry had been shown in patients chosen for sequencing. Profiling of TCR beta VDJ combinations and CDR3 sequences used genomic DNA as template. TCRdb passed the reads through MiXCR, listing each CDR3 protein once. This sample yields 75,000 to 80,000 distinct CDR3 sequences, of which roughly 70% are seen a single time; 65% to 85% belongs to the top ten. Per germline, CDR1 ENHRY and CDR2 SYGVKD. Trimming shortened V by 0 bases and J by 1 base, and 10 bases separated the two germline ends. The CDR3 is 16 residues long. This clonotype was seen just once. The target antigen is unknown.

Sequenced sample: sorted CD4+, CD8+, or CD8+CD57+ T cells (not recorded which) from PBMCs. The chain couples TRBV10-3 to TRBJ2-1; D possibly matches TRBD1 or TRBD2 (6 bases each). This TCR came from a human donor with aplastic anemia. The DNA for the CDR3 is TGTGCCATCAGTGAGTCATCGGGGGCATCCTACAATGAGCAGTTCTTC. Translation gives CAISESSGASYNEQFF.